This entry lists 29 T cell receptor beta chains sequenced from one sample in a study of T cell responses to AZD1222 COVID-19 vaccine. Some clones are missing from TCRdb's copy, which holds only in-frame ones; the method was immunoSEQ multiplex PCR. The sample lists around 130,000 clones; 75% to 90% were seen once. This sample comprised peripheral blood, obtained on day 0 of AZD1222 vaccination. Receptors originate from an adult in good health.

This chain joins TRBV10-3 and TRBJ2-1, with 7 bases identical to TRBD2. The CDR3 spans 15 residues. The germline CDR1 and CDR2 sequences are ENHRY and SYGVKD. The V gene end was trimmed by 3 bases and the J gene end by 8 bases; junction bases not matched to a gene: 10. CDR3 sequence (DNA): TGTGCCATCAGTGATACTCGCGGGAGTGGGGATGAGCAGTTCTTC. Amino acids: CAISDTRGSGDEQFF.

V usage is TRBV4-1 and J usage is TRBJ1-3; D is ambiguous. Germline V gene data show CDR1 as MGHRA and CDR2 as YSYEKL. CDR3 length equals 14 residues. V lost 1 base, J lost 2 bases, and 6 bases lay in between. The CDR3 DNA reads TGCGCCAGCAGCCAAGCCCGGACTGGAAACACCATATATTTT. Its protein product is CASSQARTGNTIYF.

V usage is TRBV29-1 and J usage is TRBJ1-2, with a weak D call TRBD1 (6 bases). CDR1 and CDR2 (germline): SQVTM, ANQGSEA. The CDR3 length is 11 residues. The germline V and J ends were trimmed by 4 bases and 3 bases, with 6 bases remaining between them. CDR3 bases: TGCAGCGTTGGACAGGACTATGGCTACACCTTC. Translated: CSVGQDYGYTF. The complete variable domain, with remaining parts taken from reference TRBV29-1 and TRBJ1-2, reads SAVISQKPSRDICQRGTSLTIQCQVDSQVTMMFWYRQQPGQSLTLIATANQGSEATYESGFVIDKFPISRPNLTFSTLTVSNMSPEDSSIYLCSVGQDYGYTFGSGTRLTVV.

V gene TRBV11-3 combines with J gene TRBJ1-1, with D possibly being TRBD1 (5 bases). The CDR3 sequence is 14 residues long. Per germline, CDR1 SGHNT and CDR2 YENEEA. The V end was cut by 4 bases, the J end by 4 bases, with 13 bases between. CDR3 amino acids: CASSSEGRGTEAFF. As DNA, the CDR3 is TGTGCCAGCAGCTCCGAGGGGAGGGGCACTGAAGCTTTCTTT.

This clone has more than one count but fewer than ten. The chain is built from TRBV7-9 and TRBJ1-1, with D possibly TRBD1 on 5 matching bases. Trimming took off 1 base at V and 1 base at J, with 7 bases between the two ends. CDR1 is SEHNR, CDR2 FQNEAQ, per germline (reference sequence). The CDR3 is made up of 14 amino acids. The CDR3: CASSLVQGNTEAFF. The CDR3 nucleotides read TGTGCCAGCAGCTTAGTCCAGGGGAACACTGAAGCTTTCTTT.

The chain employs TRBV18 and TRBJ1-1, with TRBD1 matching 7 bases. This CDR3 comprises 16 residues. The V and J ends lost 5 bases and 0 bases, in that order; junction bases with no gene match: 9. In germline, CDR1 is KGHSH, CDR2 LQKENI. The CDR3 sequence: CASSFYSGTVNTEAFF. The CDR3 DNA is TGTGCCAGCTCATTTTATTCCGGGACAGTGAACACTGAAGCTTTCTTT.

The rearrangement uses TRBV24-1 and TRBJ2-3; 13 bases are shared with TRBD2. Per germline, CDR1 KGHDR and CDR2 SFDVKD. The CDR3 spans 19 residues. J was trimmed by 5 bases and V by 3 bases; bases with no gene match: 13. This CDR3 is CATSDAPGLAGETEDTQYF. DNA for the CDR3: TGTGCCACCAGTGATGCACCCGGACTAGCGGGAGAAACGGAAGATACGCAGTATTTT.

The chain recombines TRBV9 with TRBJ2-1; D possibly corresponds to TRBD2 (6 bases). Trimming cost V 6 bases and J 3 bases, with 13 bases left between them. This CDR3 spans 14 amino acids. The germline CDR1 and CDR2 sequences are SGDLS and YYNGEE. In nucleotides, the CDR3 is TGTGCCAGCACGAAAGCGGGCGGCTACAATGAGCAGTTCTTC. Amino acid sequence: CASTKAGGYNEQFF. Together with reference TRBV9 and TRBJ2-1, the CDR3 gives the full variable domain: DSGVTQTPKHLITATGQRVTLRCSPRSGDLSVYWYQQSLDQGLQFLIQYYNGEERAKGNILERFSAQQFPDLHSELNLSSLELGDSALYFCASTKAGGYNEQFFGPGTRLTVL.

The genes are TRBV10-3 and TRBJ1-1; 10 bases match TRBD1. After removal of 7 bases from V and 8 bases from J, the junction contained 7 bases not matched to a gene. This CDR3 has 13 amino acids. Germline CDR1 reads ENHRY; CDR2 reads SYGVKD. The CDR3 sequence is CAINPDRGGEAFF. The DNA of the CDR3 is TGTGCCATCAACCCGGACAGGGGGGGAGAAGCTTTCTTT.

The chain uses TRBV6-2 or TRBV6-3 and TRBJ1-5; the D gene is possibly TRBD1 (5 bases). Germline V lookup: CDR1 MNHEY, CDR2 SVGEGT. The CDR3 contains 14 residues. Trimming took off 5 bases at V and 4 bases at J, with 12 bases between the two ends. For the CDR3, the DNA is TGTGCCAGCAGTGGAGGGGCGGGTAATCAGCCCCAGCATTTT. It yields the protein CASSGGAGNQPQHF.

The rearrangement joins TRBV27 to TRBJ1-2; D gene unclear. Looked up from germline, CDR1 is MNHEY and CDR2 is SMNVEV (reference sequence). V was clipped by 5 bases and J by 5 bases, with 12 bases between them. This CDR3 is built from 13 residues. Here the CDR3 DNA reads TGTGCCAGCAGTCCCAAGGGCAATTATGGCTACACCTTC. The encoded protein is CASSPKGNYGYTF.

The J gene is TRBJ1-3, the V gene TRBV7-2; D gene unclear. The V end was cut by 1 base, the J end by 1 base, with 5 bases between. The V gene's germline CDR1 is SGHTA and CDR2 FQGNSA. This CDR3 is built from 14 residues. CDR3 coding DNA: TGTGCCAGCAGCTTAGATGGGTCTGGAAACACCATATATTTT. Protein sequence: CASSLDGSGNTIYF.

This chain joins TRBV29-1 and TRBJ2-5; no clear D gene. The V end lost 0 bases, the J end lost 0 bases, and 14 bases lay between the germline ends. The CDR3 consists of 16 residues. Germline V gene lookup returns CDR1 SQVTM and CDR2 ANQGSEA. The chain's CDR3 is CSVEDWATGHQETQYF. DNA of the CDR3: TGCAGCGTTGAAGATTGGGCGACCGGGCACCAAGAGACCCAGTACTTC.

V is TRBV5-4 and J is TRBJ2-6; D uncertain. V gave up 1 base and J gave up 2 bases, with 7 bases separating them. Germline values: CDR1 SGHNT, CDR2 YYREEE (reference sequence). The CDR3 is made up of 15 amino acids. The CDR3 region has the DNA TGTGCCAGCAGCTTGTTTGGGGCTGGGGCCAACGTCCTGACTTTC. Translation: CASSLFGAGANVLTF.

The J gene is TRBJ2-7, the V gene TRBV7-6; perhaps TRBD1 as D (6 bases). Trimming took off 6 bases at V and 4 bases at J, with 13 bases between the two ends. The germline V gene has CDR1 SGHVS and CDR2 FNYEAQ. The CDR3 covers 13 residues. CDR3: CASRKDSSYEQYF. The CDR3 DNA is TGTGCCAGCAGGAAGGACAGTAGTTACGAGCAGTACTTC. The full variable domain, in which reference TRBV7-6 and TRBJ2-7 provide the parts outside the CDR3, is GAGVSQSPRYKVTKRGQDVALRCDPISGHVSLYWYRQALGQGPEFLTYFNYEAQQDKSGLPNDRFSAERPEGSISTLTIQRTEQRDSAMYRCASRKDSSYEQYFGPGTRLTVT.

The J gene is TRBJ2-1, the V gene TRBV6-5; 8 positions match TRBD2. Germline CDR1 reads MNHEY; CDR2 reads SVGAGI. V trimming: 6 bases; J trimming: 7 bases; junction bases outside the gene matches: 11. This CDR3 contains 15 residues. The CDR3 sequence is CASRAGEVRVNEQFF. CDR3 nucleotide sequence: TGTGCCAGCAGAGCGGGAGAGGTCAGGGTAAATGAGCAGTTCTTC.

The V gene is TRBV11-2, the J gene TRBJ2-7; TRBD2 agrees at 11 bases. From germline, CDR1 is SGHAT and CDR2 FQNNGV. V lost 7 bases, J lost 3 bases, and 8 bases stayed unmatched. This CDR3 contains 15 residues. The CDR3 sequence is CASTLSGGASYEQYF. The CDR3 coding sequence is TGTGCCAGCACCCTTAGCGGGGGGGCCAGCTACGAGCAGTACTTC.

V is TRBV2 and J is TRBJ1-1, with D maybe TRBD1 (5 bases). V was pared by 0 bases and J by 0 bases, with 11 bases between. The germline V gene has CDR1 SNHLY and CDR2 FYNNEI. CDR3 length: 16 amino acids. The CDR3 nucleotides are TGTGCCAGCAGTGAAGCTTTTCGGACACTGAACACTGAAGCTTTCTTT. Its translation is CASSEAFRTLNTEAFF.

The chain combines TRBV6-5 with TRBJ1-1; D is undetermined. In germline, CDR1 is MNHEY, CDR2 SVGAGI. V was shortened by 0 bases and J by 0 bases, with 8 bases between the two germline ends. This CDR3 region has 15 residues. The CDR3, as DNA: TGTGCCAGCAGTTACTCGACGGCCTTGAACACTGAAGCTTTCTTT. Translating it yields CASSYSTALNTEAFF.

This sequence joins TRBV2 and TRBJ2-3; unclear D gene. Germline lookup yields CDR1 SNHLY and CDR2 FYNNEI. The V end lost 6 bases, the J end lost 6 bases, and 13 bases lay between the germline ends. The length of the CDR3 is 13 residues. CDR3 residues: CASRTTIGDTQYF. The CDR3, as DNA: TGTGCCAGCAGAACCACCATAGGGGATACGCAGTATTTT.

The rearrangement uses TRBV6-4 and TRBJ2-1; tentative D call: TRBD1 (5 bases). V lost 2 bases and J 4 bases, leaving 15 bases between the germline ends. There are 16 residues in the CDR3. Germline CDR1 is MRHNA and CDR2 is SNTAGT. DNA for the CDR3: TGTGCCAGCAGTGACGGCGTAGGGGTGGGATACAATGAGCAGTTCTTC. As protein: CASSDGVGVGYNEQFF.

The CDR3 loop reads CAWDSGQAEGYTF. For the CDR3, the DNA is TGTGCCTGGGACTCGGGACAGGCGGAGGGCTACACCTTC. This chain joins TRBV30 and TRBJ1-2; 8 bases line up with TRBD1. This CDR3 has 13 amino acids. Germline CDR1 and CDR2: GTSNPN and SVGIG (reference sequence). V shed 5 bases, J shed 8 bases, and the junction held 10 bases outside the gene matches.

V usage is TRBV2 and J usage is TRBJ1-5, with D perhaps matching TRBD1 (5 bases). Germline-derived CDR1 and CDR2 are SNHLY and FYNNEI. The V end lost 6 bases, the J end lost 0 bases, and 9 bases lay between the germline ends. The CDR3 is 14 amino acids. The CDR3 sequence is CASRQEISNQPQHF. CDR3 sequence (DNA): TGTGCCAGCAGACAGGAAATTAGCAATCAGCCCCAGCATTTT. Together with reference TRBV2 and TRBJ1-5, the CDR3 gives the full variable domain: EPEVTQTPSHQVTQMGQEVILRCVPISNHLYFYWYRQILGQKVEFLVSFYNNEISEKSEIFDDQFSVERPDGSNFTLKIRSTKLEDSAMYFCASRQEISNQPQHFGDGTRLSIL.

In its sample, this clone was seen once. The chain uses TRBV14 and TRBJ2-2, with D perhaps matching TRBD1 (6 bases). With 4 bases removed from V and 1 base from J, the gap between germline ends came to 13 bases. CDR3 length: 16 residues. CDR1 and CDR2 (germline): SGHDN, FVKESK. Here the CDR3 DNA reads TGTGCCAGCAGCCCAAAGACAGGATTGAACACCGGGGAGCTGTTTTTT. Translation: CASSPKTGLNTGELFF.

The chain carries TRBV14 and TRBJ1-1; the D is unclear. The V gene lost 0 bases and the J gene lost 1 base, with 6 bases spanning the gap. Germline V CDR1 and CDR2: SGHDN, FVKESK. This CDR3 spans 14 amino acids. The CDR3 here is CASSQDLANTEAFF. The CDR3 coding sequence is TGTGCCAGCAGCCAAGATCTGGCGAACACTGAAGCTTTCTTT.

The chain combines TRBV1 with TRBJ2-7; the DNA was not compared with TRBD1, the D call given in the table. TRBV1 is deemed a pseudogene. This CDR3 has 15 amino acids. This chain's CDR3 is CTSSHIATGKYEQYF. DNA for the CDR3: TGCACCAGCAGCCACATTGCGACAGGTAAGTACGAGCAGTACTTC.

CDR3 nucleotide sequence: TGTGCCACCAGTGATGGGAACACTGAAGCTTTCTTT. Its translation is CATSDGNTEAFF. The chain is built from TRBV24-1 and TRBJ1-1; D not certain. The germline V gene has CDR1 KGHDR and CDR2 SFDVKD. The CDR3 spans 12 residues. V was shortened by 3 bases and J by 1 base, with 2 bases between the two germline ends.

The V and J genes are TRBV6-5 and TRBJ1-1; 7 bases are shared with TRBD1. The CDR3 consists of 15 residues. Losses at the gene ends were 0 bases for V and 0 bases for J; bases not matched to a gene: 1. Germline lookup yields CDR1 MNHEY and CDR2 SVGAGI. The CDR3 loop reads CASSYSGQLNTEAFF. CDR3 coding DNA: TGTGCCAGCAGTTACTCGGGACAGCTGAACACTGAAGCTTTCTTT.

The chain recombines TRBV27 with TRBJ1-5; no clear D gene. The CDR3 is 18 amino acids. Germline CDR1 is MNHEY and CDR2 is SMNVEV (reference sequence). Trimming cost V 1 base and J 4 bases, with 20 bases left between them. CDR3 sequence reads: CASSLFYSSGSANQPQHF. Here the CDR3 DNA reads TGTGCCAGCAGTTTATTTTATTCGAGTGGGAGTGCGAATCAGCCCCAGCATTTT.